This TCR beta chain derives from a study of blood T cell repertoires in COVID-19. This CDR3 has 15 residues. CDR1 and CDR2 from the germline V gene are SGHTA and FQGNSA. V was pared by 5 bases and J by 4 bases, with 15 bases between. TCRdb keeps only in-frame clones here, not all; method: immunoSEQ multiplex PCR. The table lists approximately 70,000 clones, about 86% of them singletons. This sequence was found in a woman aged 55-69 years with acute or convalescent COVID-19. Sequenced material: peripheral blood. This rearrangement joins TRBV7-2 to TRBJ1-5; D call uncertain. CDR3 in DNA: TGTGCCAGCAGCCCGGGTCGGATTCGGAATCAGCCCCAGCATTTT. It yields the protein CASSPGRIRNQPQHF.